A single sample is the source of the 16 T cell receptor beta chains below, sequenced in a study of follicular helper T cells after annual influenza vaccination. Using immunoSEQ multiplex PCR, the repertoire was profiled, and TCRdb retains in-frame clones only, with some absent. The top ten hold 0.95% to 1.5% of the sample, which has some 30,000 clones, 70% to 90% seen once. The time point here: 2014-2015 season, pre-vaccination. Sequencing used CXCR5+ CD38- circulating T follicular helper cells from blood, obtained on the day of influenza vaccination. The subset is: circulating Tfh, non-naive CD4+CXCR5+PD-1+ (ICOS+CD38+ or ICOS-CD38-). The receptors here all came from an adult who received the influenza vaccine.

A remark on this clone: Other DNA sequences in this specimen translate into the identical CDR3. The gene calls are TRBV10-3 and TRBJ2-2, with TRBD2 identical over 7 bases. From germline, CDR1 is ENHRY and CDR2 SYGVKD. Trimming took 1 base from V and 6 from J; bases not matched to a gene: 8. CDR3 length equals 16 residues. The CDR3: CAISEWTRDEAGELFF. The DNA of the CDR3 is TGTGCCATCAGTGAGTGGACTAGGGACGAGGCCGGGGAGCTGTTTTTT.

The chain couples TRBV11-3 to TRBJ2-2, with 9 positions matching TRBD1. The CDR3 consists of 16 residues. V lost 2 bases and J lost 4; bases outside the gene matches: 5. Germline assignment: CDR1 SGHNT and CDR2 YENEEA. This CDR3 is CASSLRTGEGTGELFF. Written as DNA, the CDR3 is TGTGCCAGCAGCTTAAGGACAGGGGAAGGCACCGGGGAGCTGTTTTTT.

The chain combines TRBV5-1 with TRBJ1-1; D is ambiguous. Germline V lookup: CDR1 SGHRS, CDR2 YFSETQ. CDR3 size: 12 residues. The V gene lost 0 bases and the J gene lost 6 bases, with 6 bases spanning the gap. The DNA for the CDR3 is TGCGCCAGCAGCTTGGGGGCCGCTGAAGCTTTCTTT. This translates into CASSLGAAEAFF.

V and J are TRBV5-6 and TRBJ2-3; 7 bases line up with TRBD1. V shed 0 bases and J 6 bases; nucleotides not matched to a gene: 7. The germline gives CDR1 SGHDT, CDR2 YYEEEE. The CDR3 loop spans 15 amino acids. The CDR3 sequence is CASSLGSGQSDTQYF. The CDR3 DNA is TGTGCCAGCAGCTTGGGGTCGGGACAGTCGGATACGCAGTATTTT.

The chain couples TRBV2 to TRBJ2-2; 7 positions agree with TRBD1. The junction had 6 bases not matched to a gene; V was cut back by 5 bases and J by 0 bases. Germline CDR1 reads SNHLY; CDR2 reads FYNNEI. The CDR3 extends over 16 amino acids. The CDR3 region has the DNA TGTGCCAGCAGTAGAACCGGGACAGCGAACACCGGGGAGCTGTTTTTT. Its protein is CASSRTGTANTGELFF.

This sequence joins TRBV19 and TRBJ2-7, with D unresolved. Germline V lookup: CDR1 LNHDA, CDR2 SQIVND (reference sequence). The CDR3 length is 14 residues. V was clipped by 6 bases and J by 1 base, with 13 bases between them. The CDR3 nucleotides read TGTGCCAGTAGCTTTGAAAGCCGTTCCTACGAGCAGTACTTC. The encoded protein is CASSFESRSYEQYF.

The J gene is TRBJ2-7, the V gene TRBV6-5; D remains unclear. Germline-derived CDR1 and CDR2 are MNHEY and SVGAGI. The CDR3 has 13 residues. V lost 0 bases and J 3 bases, leaving 6 bases between the germline ends. The CDR3 DNA sequence: TGTGCCAGCAGTTACTCGAGAGGCTACGAGCAGTACTTC. It codes for CASSYSRGYEQYF.

The V call is TRBV5-1, the J call TRBJ1-4, with a weak D call TRBD1 (5 bases). CDR1 is SGHRS, CDR2 YFSETQ, per germline. V was cut by 4 bases and J by 4 bases, with 11 bases left in between. There are 14 residues in the CDR3. CDR3 amino acids: CASSLTANNEKLFF. DNA for the CDR3: TGCGCCAGCAGCCTGACAGCGAATAATGAAAAACTGTTTTTT.

The rearrangement links TRBV5-4 to TRBJ2-3, with TRBD1 matching 7 bases. Germline V gene data show CDR1 as SGHNT and CDR2 as YYREEE (reference sequence). The J segment lost 1 base and the V segment lost 0 bases, leaving 5 bases of the junction unmatched. The CDR3 has 16 residues. The CDR3 here is CASSLVKGAGTDTQYF. For the CDR3, the DNA is TGTGCCAGCAGCTTGGTGAAGGGGGCCGGCACAGATACGCAGTATTTT.

This chain joins TRBV25-1 and TRBJ2-7, with TRBD2 matching 8 bases. Unmatched junction bases numbered 12, after V lost 1 base and J lost 4 bases. Germline CDR1 MGHDK, CDR2 SYGVNS. The CDR3 is made up of 17 amino acids. This CDR3 is CASSESPRAGGKYEQYF. In DNA, the CDR3 is TGTGCCAGCAGTGAATCGCCGAGGGCGGGAGGAAAGTACGAGCAGTACTTC.

The rearrangement links TRBV7-9 to TRBJ2-5, with 10 nucleotides matching TRBD1. Per germline, CDR1 SEHNR and CDR2 FQNEAQ (reference sequence). J gave up 9 bases and V 5 bases, and 12 bases lay outside the gene matches. This CDR3 has 15 amino acids. DNA for the CDR3: TGTGCCAGCAGCGGACTCGTGACAGGGGGCGAGGCCCAGTACTTC. Amino acid sequence: CASSGLVTGGEAQYF.

The CDR3 protein is CASILDRGESRYTF. In nucleotides, the CDR3 is TGTGCCAGCATCCTTGACAGGGGAGAAAGTCGCTACACCTTC. The gene calls are TRBV6-1 and TRBJ1-2; 8 bases are a match to TRBD1. V lost 7 bases to trimming and J lost 9 bases; unmatched junction nucleotides: 13. The CDR3 loop spans 14 amino acids. The germline V gene encodes CDR1 MNHNS and CDR2 SASEGT.

The chain has TRBV25-1 and TRBJ2-3; no reliable D call. The CDR3 has 12 amino acids. CDR1 MGHDK and CDR2 SYGVNS come from the germline V gene. V lost 3 bases to trimming and J lost 3 bases, with 4 bases between them. CDR3 sequence (DNA): TGTGCCAGCAGTGATTATACAGATACGCAGTATTTT. Translation: CASSDYTDTQYF. Full variable domain (missing parts from reference TRBV25-1 and TRBJ2-3): EADIYQTPRYLVIGTGKKITLECSQTMGHDKMYWYQQDPGMELHLIHYSYGVNSTEKGDLSSESTVSRIRTEHFPLTLESARPSHTSQYLCASSDYTDTQYFGPGTRLTVL.

The rearrangement links TRBV2 to TRBJ2-2, with D unclear. This CDR3 is built from 13 residues. The V end lost 7 bases, the J end lost 4 bases, and 10 bases lay between the germline ends. From germline, CDR1 is SNHLY and CDR2 FYNNEI. The CDR3 region is CASMGRSTGELFF. As DNA, the CDR3 is TGTGCCAGCATGGGCAGATCCACCGGGGAGCTGTTTTTT. The entire variable domain, with the rest obtained from reference TRBV2 and TRBJ2-2, is as follows: EPEVTQTPSHQVTQMGQEVILRCVPISNHLYFYWYRQILGQKVEFLVSFYNNEISEKSEIFDDQFSVERPDGSNFTLKIRSTKLEDSAMYFCASMGRSTGELFFGEGSRLTVL.

The chain uses TRBV20-1 and TRBJ2-3; D unclear. V gave up 5 bases and J gave up 10 bases, with 13 bases separating them. Germline CDR1 and CDR2: DFQATT and SNEGSKA (reference sequence). This CDR3 is 11 amino acids long. CDR3 loop: CSAGTRQAQYF. The CDR3 region has the DNA TGCAGTGCTGGCACCCGTCAGGCGCAGTATTTT.

The chain carries TRBV7-2 and TRBJ2-3; 9 positions agree with TRBD2. The CDR3 spans 18 residues. V lost 4 bases and J lost 0; bases outside the gene matches: 11. Germline CDR1 and CDR2: SGHTA and FQGNSA. CDR3 bases: TGTGCCAGCAGCTCGCGAATAGCGGGGGCAAGGAGCACAGATACGCAGTATTTT. This translates into CASSSRIAGARSTDTQYF.